The clone carrying this TCR beta chain was observed a few times. The sample comes from a study of T cells in Graves' hyperthyroidism and ophthalmopathy. Authors of the study amplified TCR beta CDR3 regions from RNA transcripts. RT-PCR in the first round (using the HTBI primer set) targeted the TCR CDR3. MiXCR, applied by TCRdb to the multiplex PCR reads, yields one record per CDR3 protein. The data hold roughly 550,000 distinct CDR3 sequences, with 15% to 20% observed a single time. CDR3 length equals 13 residues. The germline V gene encodes CDR1 DFQATT and CDR2 SNEGSKA (reference sequence). V lost 6 bases and J lost 0, with 12 bases in between.

Sequenced sample: blood. The origin of this receptor is a young woman with Graves' ophthalmopathy. The V gene is TRBV20-1, the J gene TRBJ2-7; D call uncertain. CDR3 region: CSALATPSYEQYF. The CDR3 DNA follows: TGCAGTGCCCTTGCCACCCCCTCCTACGAGCAGTACTTC.